The clone carrying this T cell receptor beta chain came up a few times. The PCR ran on 60 Vbeta and 13 Jbeta primers. Generated by immunoSEQ multiplex PCR, the TCRdb table keeps only in-frame clones and is missing some. The table records fewer than 200,000 clones, roughly 82% of them present only once. The entry originates in a study of cytomegalovirus exposure and HLA in healthy donors. Trimming took 2 bases from V and 3 from J, leaving 12 bases between them. Germline V CDR1 and CDR2: SGHNT, YYREEE (reference sequence). The CDR3 length is 14 residues. The sequence came from a woman in her fifties or sixties in good health and CMV-seropositive. V gene TRBV5-4 combines with J gene TRBJ2-7, with no clear D. Source material: PBMCs. CDR3 nucleotide sequence: TGTGCCAGCAGCTTAACAGTCCAAAGCTACGAGCAGTACTTC. This codes for CASSLTVQSYEQYF.